This T cell receptor (beta chain) came from a study of blood T cell repertoires in COVID-19. Authors' processing steps: Reference gene primer amplification in the assay estimated nucleated cell counts. Method: immunoSEQ multiplex PCR; TCRdb's copy keeps in-frame clones and lacks some. The DNA was the basis for D and trimming; V, J and clone size are from that table. The profile shows about 180,000 clones, 88% of them singletons. The ends were cut back, 7 bases at V and 3 bases at J, with 17 bases in the middle. The CDR3 is 15 amino acids. Germline V lookup: CDR1 SGHRS, CDR2 YFSETQ. The genes are TRBV5-1 and TRBJ2-1, with D possibly matching TRBD2 (5 bases). The sample was peripheral blood. This clonotype originated in a woman aged 30 to 39 with acute or convalescent COVID-19. The CDR3 coding sequence is TGCGCCAGCCGAACCGGTAGCGTGATCTACAATGAGCAGTTCTTC. Its protein is CASRTGSVIYNEQFF.